The text below deals with one T cell receptor (beta chain). The data stem from a study of T cells in Graves' hyperthyroidism and ophthalmopathy. Template material for amplifying TCR beta CDR3 regions consisted of RNA transcripts. During a first-round RT-PCR of the TCR CDR3, the HTBI primer set was used. TCRdb independently ran MiXCR on the multiplex PCR reads; one entry per CDR3 protein. The repertoire holds 600,000 to 650,000 distinct CDR3 sequences, with roughly 16% as singletons. CDR3 length: 16 amino acids. Germline CDR1 DFQATT, CDR2 SNEGSKA (reference sequence). V trimming: 6 bases; J trimming: 0 bases; junction bases outside the gene matches: 11.

The source of this sequence is a woman younger than 45 with Graves' hyperthyroidism. V is TRBV20-1 and J is TRBJ2-3; 8 nucleotides agree with TRBD1. Sequencing was carried out using blood. The CDR3 region has the DNA TGCAGTGCGGACAAACCGGGACAGGCGAGCACAGATACGCAGTATTTT. Translation: CSADKPGQASTDTQYF.